A selection of T cell receptor beta chains follows, all from one sample in a study of T cells expressing NK-cell markers. For each CDR3 protein, TCRdb gives one entry from its re-call of the 5' RACE reads, without DNA. This sample's clone table lists fewer than 550,000 distinct CDR3 sequences. Sequenced sample: blood T cells: a sorted CD56 or NKG2C T cell subset, CD4+ or CD8+ T cells, or bulk PBMC T cells (not recorded which). The receptors originated from a woman in her 50s in good health. The CDR3 runs from the conserved cysteine through the conserved F or W.

CASSLVTPEQYF	TRBJ2-7	TRBV5-5
CSASGGVSPLHF	TRBJ1-6	TRBV20-1
CSASVAGGRKTQYF	TRBJ2-5	TRBV20-1
CASKAVQETQYF	TRBJ2-5	TRBV10-2
CATSEFDRSFQETQYF	TRBJ2-5	TRBV24-1
CASSLGLGLRTEAFF	TRBJ1-1	TRBV7-9
CATSDLLVNTQYF	TRBJ2-3	TRBV24-1
CASRDLAGVNEQFF	TRBJ2-1	TRBV7-9
CSARDGQLAGDEQYF	TRBJ2-7	TRBV20-1
CSVVAGASNTGELFF	TRBJ2-2	TRBV29-1
CASRDETTDTQYF	TRBJ2-3	TRBV12-3/TRBV12-4
CATSRDRRGEQFF	TRBJ2-1	TRBV15
CASSVVSRSYEQFF	TRBJ2-1	TRBV9
CASSLVRTGEGEAFF	TRBJ1-1	TRBV5-1
CASSLTGGAGEKLFF	TRBJ1-4	TRBV5-1
CSVWDGTSVYEQYF	TRBJ2-7	TRBV29-1
CSVTGQLNSGANVLTF	TRBJ2-6	TRBV29-1
CSALYQGRDTEAFF	TRBJ1-1	TRBV20-1
CASSRPGLPDTDTQYF	TRBJ2-3	TRBV6-5
CASSQYRGSVANEKLFF	TRBJ1-4	TRBV5-1
CSVEEGGSYGYTF	TRBJ1-2	TRBV29-1
CAISAGTGGQYTEAFF	TRBJ1-1	TRBV10-3
CASSSVYNSPLHF	TRBJ1-6	TRBV6-5
CASSQVRGNEQFF	TRBJ2-1	TRBV14
CATSDETSGRDDTQYF	TRBJ2-3	TRBV24-1
CASLQGSDIQYF	TRBJ2-4	TRBV10-2
CATSRPGGQVGELFF	TRBJ2-2	TRBV15
CASLGLAGGDEQFF	TRBJ2-1	TRBV2
CSARDSSGGHEKLFF	TRBJ1-4	TRBV20-1
CASSVDPGTSGFTDTQYF	TRBJ2-3	TRBV9
CASSESRGTRPQHF	TRBJ1-5	TRBV12-3/TRBV12-4
CASSYLGHLNTEAFF	TRBJ1-1	TRBV6-6
CASSLVAVNTQYF	TRBJ2-3	TRBV7-8
CASSSSSYGYTF	TRBJ1-2	TRBV11-2
CASSYSKLTALETQYF	TRBJ2-5	TRBV6-5
CASKVAALVNEQFF	TRBJ2-1	TRBV2
CASRRQLSSYNSPLHF	TRBJ1-6	TRBV12-3/TRBV12-4
CASSLAQINEQFF	TRBJ2-1	TRBV6-6
CSALQGASEKLFF	TRBJ1-4	TRBV20-1
CASSVELAETYEQYF	TRBJ2-7	TRBV6-4
CASSLGGTVDEAFF	TRBJ1-1	TRBV7-9
CASSSSRDMYF	TRBJ2-4	TRBV5-1
CASSQGFIPNEQYF	TRBJ2-7	TRBV4-1
CASIPGPGTSYNEQFF	TRBJ2-1	TRBV5-1
CASSPDRGRFRDETQYF	TRBJ2-5	TRBV3-1
CASSPSVGDLDEQFF	TRBJ2-1	TRBV11-2
CASSPQGTSGWADTQYF	TRBJ2-3	TRBV5-1
CASSSAYYDTQYF	TRBJ2-3	TRBV5-5
CASSQRLAGFQETQYF	TRBJ2-5	TRBV14
CAISVRASGDPFWQETQYF	TRBJ2-5	TRBV10-3
CSARRGASGNTIYF	TRBJ1-3	TRBV20-1
CSAKYGTSGYNEQFF	TRBJ2-1	TRBV20-1
CASSPPGQSNYGYTF	TRBJ1-2	TRBV5-1
CSAGGGRGGETQYF	TRBJ2-5	TRBV20-1
CASSPLPDTQYF	TRBJ2-3	TRBV7-2
CASSSSGNSRNEQFF	TRBJ2-1	TRBV7-2
CASGLMRVFTDTQYF	TRBJ2-3	TRBV12-5
CASSQGTMSIQYF	TRBJ2-4	TRBV9
CASSFAAQLNQPQHF	TRBJ1-5	TRBV7-2